The rows below give T cell receptor beta chains drawn from one sample of a study of control samples from healthy donors and cancer patients. Profiling relied on immunoSEQ multiplex PCR, and the TCRdb table lists in-frame clones only, not all of them. This table holds 150,000 to 200,000 clones, 90% found once. The sequenced sample was blood. The source of these receptors is a woman in her 50s in good health. The CDR3 runs from the conserved cysteine through the conserved F or W. The order of the fields is J gene, V gene, CDR3 protein.

J: TRBJ2-1; V: TRBV6-5; CDR3: CASSQRGNEQFF
J: TRBJ2-1; V: TRBV25-1; CDR3: CASSARQGVHNEQFF
J: TRBJ2-7; V: TRBV29-1; CDR3: CSVEYSGGEQYF
J: TRBJ2-3; V: TRBV4-3; CDR3: CASSQPGGRGGDTQYF
J: TRBJ2-7; V: TRBV5-5; CDR3: CASSLSGIVYEQYF
J: TRBJ2-5; V: TRBV5-4; CDR3: CASSPTGGGKTQYF
J: TRBJ1-5; V: TRBV6-5; CDR3: CASSPEGGYNQPQHF
J: TRBJ2-7; V: TRBV28; CDR3: CASIQQGWTYEQYF
J: TRBJ2-1; V: TRBV4-2; CDR3: CASSHLRELNSYNEQFF
J: TRBJ1-2; V: TRBV4-1; CDR3: CASSFPTRDRVTGYTF
J: TRBJ1-1; V: TRBV28; CDR3: CASSGWTGEAFF
J: TRBJ2-7; V: TRBV6-1; CDR3: CASSERGDGGEQYF
J: TRBJ1-2; V: TRBV10-3; CDR3: CAISESTDGYTF